This T cell receptor (beta chain) was recovered during a study of cytomegalovirus exposure and HLA in healthy donors. At the level of the study: Among the roughly 400 genotyped donors, over 70% were placed in the Caucasian-associated ancestry cluster. The study's findings and limits: Most observed TCR sequences were rare, whereas some public TCRs were detected in many donors.

Healthy people donating bone marrow made up the donors. CDR3 length: 16 amino acids. Germline assignment: CDR1 SNHLY and CDR2 FYNNEI. Unmatched junction bases numbered 10, after V lost 4 bases and J lost 5 bases. As regards this clone: Antigen: not known.

Vbeta (60) and Jbeta (13) primers were used in the PCR. In the original analysis: Unique TCR beta chains numbered about 80 million in a later analysis, with roughly 10 million shared. Produced via immunoSEQ multiplex PCR; TCRdb's table is partial and in-frame only. V, J and clone size were drawn from that table, and D and trimming were deduced from the DNA. The sample shows about 120,000 clones, more than 75% of them seen only once. The genes are TRBV2 and TRBJ1-5, with 8 bases aligning to TRBD1. The receptor's source is a woman aged 40-49 years in good health and CMV-seropositive. Sequences were obtained from PBMCs. The CDR3 reads CASSATGTGLYQPQHF. The DNA for the CDR3 is TGTGCCAGCAGTGCAACCGGGACAGGTCTTTATCAGCCCCAGCATTTT.